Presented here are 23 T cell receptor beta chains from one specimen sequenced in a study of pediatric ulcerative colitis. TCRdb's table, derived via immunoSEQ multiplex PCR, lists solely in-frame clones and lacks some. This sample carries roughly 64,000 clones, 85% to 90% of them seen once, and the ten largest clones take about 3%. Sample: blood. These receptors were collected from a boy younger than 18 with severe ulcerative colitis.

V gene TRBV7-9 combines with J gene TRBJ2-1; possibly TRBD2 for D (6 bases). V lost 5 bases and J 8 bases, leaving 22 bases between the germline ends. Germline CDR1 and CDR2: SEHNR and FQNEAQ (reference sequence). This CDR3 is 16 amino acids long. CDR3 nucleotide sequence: TGTGCCAGCAGCCCCGGGGGAGGACTAAGCTCGTATGAGCAGTTCTTC. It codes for CASSPGGGLSSYEQFF. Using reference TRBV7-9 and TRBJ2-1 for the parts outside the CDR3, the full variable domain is DTGVSQNPRHKITKRGQNVTFRCDPISEHNRLYWYRQTLGQGPEFLTYFQNEAQLEKSRLLSDRFSAERPKGSFSTLEIQRTEQGDSAMYLCASSPGGGLSSYEQFFGPGTRLTVL.

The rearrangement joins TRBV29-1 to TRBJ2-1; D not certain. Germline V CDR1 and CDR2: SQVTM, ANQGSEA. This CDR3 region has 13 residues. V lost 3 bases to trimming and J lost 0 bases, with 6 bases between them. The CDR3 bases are TGCAGCGTTGAGGCTAGCTCCTACAATGAGCAGTTCTTC. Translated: CSVEASSYNEQFF.

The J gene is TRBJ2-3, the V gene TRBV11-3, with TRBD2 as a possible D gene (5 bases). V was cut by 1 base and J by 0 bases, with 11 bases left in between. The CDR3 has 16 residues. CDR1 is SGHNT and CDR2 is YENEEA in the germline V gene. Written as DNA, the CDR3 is TGTGCCAGCAGCTTAGGGGCGGGTAGAAGCACAGATACGCAGTATTTT. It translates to CASSLGAGRSTDTQYF.

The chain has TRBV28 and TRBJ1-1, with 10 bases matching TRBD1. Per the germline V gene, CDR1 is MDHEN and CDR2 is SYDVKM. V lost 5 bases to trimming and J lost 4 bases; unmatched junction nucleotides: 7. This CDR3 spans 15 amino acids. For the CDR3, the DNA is TGTGCCAGCAGTCGACAGGGGGCAGATAGCACTGAAGCTTTCTTT. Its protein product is CASSRQGADSTEAFF.

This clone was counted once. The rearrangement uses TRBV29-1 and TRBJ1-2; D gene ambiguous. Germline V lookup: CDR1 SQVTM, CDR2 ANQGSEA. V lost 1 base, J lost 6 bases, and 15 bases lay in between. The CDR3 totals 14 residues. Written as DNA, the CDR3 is TGCAGCGTTGAAGGGGGAAACCCCAGGCATGGCTACACCTTC. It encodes CSVEGGNPRHGYTF.

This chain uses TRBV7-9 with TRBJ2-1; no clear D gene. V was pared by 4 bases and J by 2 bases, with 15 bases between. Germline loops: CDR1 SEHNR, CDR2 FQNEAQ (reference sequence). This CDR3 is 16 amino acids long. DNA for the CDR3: TGTGCCAGCAGCTCCTGGGAAGTAAGTCCCTACAATGAGCAGTTCTTC. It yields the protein CASSSWEVSPYNEQFF.

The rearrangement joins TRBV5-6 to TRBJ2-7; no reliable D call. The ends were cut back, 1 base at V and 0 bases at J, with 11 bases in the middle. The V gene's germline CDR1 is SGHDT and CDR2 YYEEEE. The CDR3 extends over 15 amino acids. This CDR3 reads CASSLQFQNSYEQYF. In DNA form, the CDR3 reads TGTGCCAGCAGCTTGCAGTTCCAGAACTCCTACGAGCAGTACTTC.

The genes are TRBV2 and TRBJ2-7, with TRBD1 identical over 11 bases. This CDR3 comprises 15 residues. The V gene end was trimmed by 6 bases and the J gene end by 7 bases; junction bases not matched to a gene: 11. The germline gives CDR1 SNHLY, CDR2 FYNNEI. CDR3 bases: TGTGCCAGCAGGGTAGGGACAGGGGGATTGGGGGAGCAGTACTTC. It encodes CASRVGTGGLGEQYF.

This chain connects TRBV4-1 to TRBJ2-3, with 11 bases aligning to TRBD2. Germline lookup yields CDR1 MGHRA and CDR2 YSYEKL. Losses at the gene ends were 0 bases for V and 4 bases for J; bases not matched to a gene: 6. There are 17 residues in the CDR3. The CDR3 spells CASSQEVLAGVADTQYF. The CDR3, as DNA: TGCGCCAGCAGCCAAGAGGTACTAGCGGGAGTCGCAGATACGCAGTATTTT.

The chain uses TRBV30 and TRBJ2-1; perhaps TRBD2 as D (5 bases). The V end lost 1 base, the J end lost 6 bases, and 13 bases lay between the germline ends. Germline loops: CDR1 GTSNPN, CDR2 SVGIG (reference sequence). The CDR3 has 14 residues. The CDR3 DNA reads TGTGCCTGGAGTGATGGGGTGCGGGCCAATGAGCAGTTCTTC. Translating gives CAWSDGVRANEQFF.

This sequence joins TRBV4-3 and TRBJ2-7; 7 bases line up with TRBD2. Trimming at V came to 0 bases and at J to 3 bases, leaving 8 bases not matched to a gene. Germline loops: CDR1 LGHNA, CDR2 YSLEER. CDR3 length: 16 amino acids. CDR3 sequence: CASSQDLAGVLYEQYF. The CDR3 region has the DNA TGCGCCAGCAGCCAAGATTTGGCGGGAGTCCTCTACGAGCAGTACTTC.

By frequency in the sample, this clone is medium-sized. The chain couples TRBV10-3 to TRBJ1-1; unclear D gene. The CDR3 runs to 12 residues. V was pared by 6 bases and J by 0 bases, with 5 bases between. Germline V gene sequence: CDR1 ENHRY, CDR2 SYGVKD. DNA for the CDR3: TGTGCCATCAGCGACTTGAACACTGAAGCTTTCTTT. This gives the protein CAISDLNTEAFF.

CDR3 bases: TGTGCCAGCACCCCCCCGGGCGTTTGGGGCGAGCAGTACTTC. Protein sequence: CASTPPGVWGEQYF. This chain links TRBV7-8 with TRBJ2-7; D is uncertain. The length of the CDR3 is 14 residues. In germline, CDR1 is SGHVS, CDR2 FQNEAQ. V lost 7 bases to trimming and J lost 6 bases, with 19 bases between them.

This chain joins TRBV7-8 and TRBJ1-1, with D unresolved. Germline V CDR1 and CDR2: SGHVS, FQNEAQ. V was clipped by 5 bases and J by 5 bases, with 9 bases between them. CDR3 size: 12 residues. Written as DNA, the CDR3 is TGTGCCAGCAGCGCATGGCAGACTGAAGCTTTCTTT. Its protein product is CASSAWQTEAFF.

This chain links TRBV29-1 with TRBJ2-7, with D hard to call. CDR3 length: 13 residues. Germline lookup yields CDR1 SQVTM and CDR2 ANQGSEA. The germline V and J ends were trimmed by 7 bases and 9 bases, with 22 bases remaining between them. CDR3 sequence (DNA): TGCAGCGGACGACACCGACCCGAGGTTGGGCAGTACTTC. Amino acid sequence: CSGRHRPEVGQYF.

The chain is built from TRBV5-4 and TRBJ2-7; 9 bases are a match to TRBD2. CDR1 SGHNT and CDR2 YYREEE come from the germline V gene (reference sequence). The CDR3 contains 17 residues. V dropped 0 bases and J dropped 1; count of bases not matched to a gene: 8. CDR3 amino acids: CASSLGSLAGPSYEQYF. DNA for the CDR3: TGTGCCAGCAGCTTGGGTTCCCTAGCGGGACCGTCCTACGAGCAGTACTTC.

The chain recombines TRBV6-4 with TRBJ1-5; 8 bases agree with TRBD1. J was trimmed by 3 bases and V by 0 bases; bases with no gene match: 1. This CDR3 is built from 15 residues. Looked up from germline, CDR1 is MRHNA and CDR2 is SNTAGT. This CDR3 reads CASSDSTGDNQPQHF. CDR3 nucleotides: TGTGCCAGCAGTGACTCGACAGGGGACAATCAGCCCCAGCATTTT.

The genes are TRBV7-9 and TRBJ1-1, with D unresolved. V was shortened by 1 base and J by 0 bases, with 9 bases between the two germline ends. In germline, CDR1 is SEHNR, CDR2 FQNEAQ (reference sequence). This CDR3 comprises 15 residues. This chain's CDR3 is CASSLVGRMNTEAFF. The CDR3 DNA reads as TGTGCCAGCAGCTTAGTCGGCAGAATGAACACTGAAGCTTTCTTT.

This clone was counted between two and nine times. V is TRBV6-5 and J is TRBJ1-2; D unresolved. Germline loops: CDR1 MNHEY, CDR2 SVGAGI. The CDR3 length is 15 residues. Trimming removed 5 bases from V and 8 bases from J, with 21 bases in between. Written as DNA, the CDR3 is TGTGCCAGCAGTCCACTCGACGGGCTTCGTGGGGGCTACACCTTC. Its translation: CASSPLDGLRGGYTF.

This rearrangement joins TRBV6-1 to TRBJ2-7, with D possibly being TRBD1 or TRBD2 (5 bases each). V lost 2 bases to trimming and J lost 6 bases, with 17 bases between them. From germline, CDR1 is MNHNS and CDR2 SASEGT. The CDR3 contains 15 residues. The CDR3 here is CASSERSGGFREQYF. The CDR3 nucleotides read TGTGCCAGCAGTGAACGCTCTGGGGGATTCCGCGAGCAGTACTTC.

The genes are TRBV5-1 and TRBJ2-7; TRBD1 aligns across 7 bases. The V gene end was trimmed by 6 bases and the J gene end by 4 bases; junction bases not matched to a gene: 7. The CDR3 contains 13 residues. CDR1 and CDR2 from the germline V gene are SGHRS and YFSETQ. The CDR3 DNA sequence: TGCGCCAGCAACCCCGGACAGGCTTACGAGCAGTACTTC. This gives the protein CASNPGQAYEQYF.

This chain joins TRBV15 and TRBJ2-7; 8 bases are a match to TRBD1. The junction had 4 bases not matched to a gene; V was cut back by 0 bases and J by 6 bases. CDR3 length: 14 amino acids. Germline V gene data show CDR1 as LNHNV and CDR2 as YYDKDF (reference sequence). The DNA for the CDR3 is TGTGCCACCAGCAGAGATGGGACAGGTTCCGAGCAGTACTTC. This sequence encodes CATSRDGTGSEQYF.

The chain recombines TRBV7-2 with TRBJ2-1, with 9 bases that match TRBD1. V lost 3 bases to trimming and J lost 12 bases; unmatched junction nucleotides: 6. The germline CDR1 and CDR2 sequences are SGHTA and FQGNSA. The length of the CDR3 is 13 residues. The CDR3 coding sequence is TGTGCCAGCAGCTTTACAGGGGGCAGTGGGCAGTTCTTC. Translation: CASSFTGGSGQFF.